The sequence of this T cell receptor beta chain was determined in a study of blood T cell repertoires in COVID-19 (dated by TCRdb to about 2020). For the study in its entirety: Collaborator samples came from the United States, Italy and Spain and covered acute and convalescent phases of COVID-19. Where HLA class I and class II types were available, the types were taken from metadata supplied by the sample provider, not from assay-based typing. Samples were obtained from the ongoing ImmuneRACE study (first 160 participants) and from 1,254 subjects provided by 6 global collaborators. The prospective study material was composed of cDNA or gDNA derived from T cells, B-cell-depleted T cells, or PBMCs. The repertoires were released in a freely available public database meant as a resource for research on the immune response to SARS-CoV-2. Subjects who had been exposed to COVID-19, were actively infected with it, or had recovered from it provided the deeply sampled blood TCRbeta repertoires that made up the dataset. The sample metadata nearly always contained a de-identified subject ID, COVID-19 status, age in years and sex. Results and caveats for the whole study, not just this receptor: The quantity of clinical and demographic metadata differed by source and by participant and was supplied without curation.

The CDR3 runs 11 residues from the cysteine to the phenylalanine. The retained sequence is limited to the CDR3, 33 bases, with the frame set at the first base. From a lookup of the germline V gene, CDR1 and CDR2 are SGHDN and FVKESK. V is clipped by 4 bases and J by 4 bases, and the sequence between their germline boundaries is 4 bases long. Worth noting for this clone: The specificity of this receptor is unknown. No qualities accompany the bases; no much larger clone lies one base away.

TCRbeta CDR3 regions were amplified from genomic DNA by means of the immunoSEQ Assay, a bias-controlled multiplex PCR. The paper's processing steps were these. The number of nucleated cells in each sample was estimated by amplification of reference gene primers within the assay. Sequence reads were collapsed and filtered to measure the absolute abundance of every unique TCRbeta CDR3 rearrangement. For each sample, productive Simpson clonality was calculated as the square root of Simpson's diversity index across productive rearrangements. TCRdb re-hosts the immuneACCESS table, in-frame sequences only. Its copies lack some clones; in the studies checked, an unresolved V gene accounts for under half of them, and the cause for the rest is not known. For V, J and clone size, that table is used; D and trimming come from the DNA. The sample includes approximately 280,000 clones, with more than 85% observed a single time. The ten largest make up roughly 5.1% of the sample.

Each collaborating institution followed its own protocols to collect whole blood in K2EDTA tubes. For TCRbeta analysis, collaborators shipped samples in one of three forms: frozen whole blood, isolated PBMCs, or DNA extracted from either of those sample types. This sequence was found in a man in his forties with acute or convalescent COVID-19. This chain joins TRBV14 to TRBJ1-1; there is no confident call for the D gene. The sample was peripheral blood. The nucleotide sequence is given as TGTGCCAGCAGCCGGAGCACTGAAGCTTTCTTT. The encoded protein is CASSRSTEAFF.